This T cell receptor beta chain was sequenced in a study of blood T cells in healthy people across ages. Study as a whole: About one barcoded beta molecule per two T cells came from capture by template switching. Study-wide results and caveats: TCR beta diversity tracked closely with naive T cell percentage. Using unsorted PBMCs precluded a conclusive naive versus antigen-experienced comparison.

A second PCR, run for roughly 7 to 12 cycles, used a sample-barcoded 5' primer plus a J-beta primer mix. TCRdb reprocessed the 5' RACE reads with MiXCR, giving one entry per CDR3 protein. The data show 1,800,000 or so distinct CDR3 sequences, with 35% to 50% seen just once and approximately 22% held by the top ten. To note about this clonotype: The antigen is not known.

The CDR3 length is 16 residues. Germline lookup yields CDR1 SGHVS and CDR2 FQNEAQ. V was clipped by 3 bases and J by 1 base; unmatched bases: 5. The extraction recovered at least 6 micrograms of total RNA per sample. Material for sequencing was blood. The chain combines TRBV7-8 with TRBJ2-1, with TRBD1 matching 8 bases. This clonotype was obtained from a human donor in good health. The CDR3 DNA is TGTGCCAGCAGCTTCCGGACAGGGATATCCTACAATGAGCAGTTCTTC. Its translation is CASSFRTGISYNEQFF.